Listed below are T cell receptor beta chains from one sample, sequenced in a study of blood T cell repertoires in COVID-19. Libraries were prepared by immunoSEQ multiplex PCR; TCRdb keeps only in-frame clonotypes and omits some of them. In the table there are 150,000 to 200,000 clones, about 74% of which are singletons. The sample comprised peripheral blood. The receptors originated from a woman of 80 years or more with acute or convalescent COVID-19. Each CDR3 is given with its conserved first and last residue. Each record gives: V gene, CDR3 protein.

V gene: TRBV19
CDR3 protein: CASSGTGVVTQYF

V gene: TRBV28
CDR3 protein: CASSYWRRTGYQPQHF

V gene: TRBV30
CDR3 protein: CAWNTYSNQPQHF

V gene: TRBV6-5
CDR3 protein: CASSSGLAFQETQYF

V gene: TRBV18
CDR3 protein: CASSPAGAADEQFF

V gene: TRBV5-1
CDR3 protein: CASSLGAIRNEMNTEAFF

V gene: TRBV10-1
CDR3 protein: CASSEFRSWGLPYEQYF

V gene: TRBV19
CDR3 protein: CATLEHPNTEAFF

V gene: TRBV9
CDR3 protein: CASSGLAGEAQYF

V gene: TRBV6-1
CDR3 protein: CASSSGGPYNEQFF

V gene: TRBV11-3
CDR3 protein: CASSLESGSQETQYF

V gene: TRBV4-3
CDR3 protein: CASSQVGETGANVLTF

V gene: TRBV19
CDR3 protein: CASSKWDRGGQPQHF

V gene: TRBV7-2
CDR3 protein: CASSLQGFGTEAFF

V gene: TRBV19
CDR3 protein: CASSIDRGRGGYTF

V gene: TRBV6-6
CDR3 protein: CASSSQGTANTGELFF

V gene: TRBV7-8
CDR3 protein: CASNLDRGLSYEQYF

V gene: TRBV14
CDR3 protein: CASSHAGRGPDTQYF

V gene: TRBV10-3
CDR3 protein: CAIGTPRSSGRAERTDTQYF

V gene: TRBV7-9
CDR3 protein: CASSLAFASTGAEQYF

V gene: TRBV5-1
CDR3 protein: CASSLGGLAGSNEQFF

V gene: TRBV25-1
CDR3 protein: CASRETGGFYNEQFF

V gene: TRBV10-3
CDR3 protein: CAISELGGNEQFF

V gene: TRBV19
CDR3 protein: CASSTGTGFTEAFF

V gene: TRBV6-6
CDR3 protein: CASNRDRDRGQPQHF

V gene: TRBV29-1
CDR3 protein: CSIQEVNTEAFF